The present T cell receptor (beta chain) was sequenced within a study of blood T cell repertoires in COVID-19 (TCRdb year 2020). Turning to the overall study: Samples covering the acute and convalescent phases of COVID-19 were provided by collaborators in the United States, Italy and Spain. The dataset comprised deeply sampled blood TCRbeta repertoires from subjects exposed to, actively infected with, or recovered from COVID-19. The repertoires were released in a freely available public database intended as a resource for research on the immune response to SARS-CoV-2. The samples were drawn from two sources: the first 160 participants of the ongoing ImmuneRACE study, and 950 to 1,500 subjects contributed by 6 global collaborators. Where available, HLA class I and class II types were taken from metadata supplied by the sample provider and were not determined by assay-based typing. The prospective study material was composed of cDNA or gDNA derived from T cells, B-cell-depleted T cells, or PBMCs. Sample metadata almost always included a de-identified subject ID, COVID-19 status, age in years and sex. What the authors observed across the whole study: How much clinical and demographic metadata was included differed by source and by participant, and the metadata was provided uncurated.

A second Seattle source provided samples from volunteer blood donors who had recovered from COVID-19. Each collaborating institution followed its own protocols to collect whole blood in K2EDTA tubes. For TCRbeta analysis, collaborator samples were shipped as frozen whole blood, as isolated PBMCs, or as DNA extracted from either sample type. Comment on this clone: Its antigen remains unidentified. Within one base of it there is no much larger clone, and no base qualities were kept.

TCRbeta CDR3 regions were amplified from genomic DNA using the immunoSEQ Assay, a bias-controlled multiplex PCR. The study's processing was this. Nucleated cell counts per sample were estimated from amplification of reference gene primers within the assay. To quantify the absolute abundance of each unique TCRbeta CDR3 rearrangement, sequence reads were collapsed and filtered. For each sample, productive Simpson clonality was calculated as the square root of Simpson's diversity index over productive rearrangements. The table was pulled from immuneACCESS by TCRdb, which kept in-frame rearrangements only. Such tables lose some clones; where checked, under half of the loss comes from unresolved V genes, and the rest has no known cause. That table is the source of V, J and clone size, and D and trimming were worked out from the DNA. The sample table lists about 260,000 clones, about 87% of them with a count of one. Approximately 1.5% of the sample belongs to the ten largest clones.

V is pared back by 4 bases and J by 6 bases, with 17 bases lying between the germline termini. According to the germline V gene (reference sequence), CDR1 reads LNHDA and CDR2 reads SQIVND. From its cysteine to its phenylalanine, the CDR3 spans 15 amino acids. The sequence is cut down to CDR3 DNA, 45 bases in frame from base 1. The rearrangement joined TRBV19 to TRBJ2-3; the D region possibly corresponds to TRBD1 (5 bases align). This TCR was sampled from a woman aged 35 to 49 who had recovered from COVID-19. The material sequenced was peripheral blood. The CDR3 in this case is CASSTETAPRDTQYF. The nucleotide sequence reads as follows: TGTGCCAGTAGTACCGAGACAGCCCCAAGGGATACGCAGTATTTT.